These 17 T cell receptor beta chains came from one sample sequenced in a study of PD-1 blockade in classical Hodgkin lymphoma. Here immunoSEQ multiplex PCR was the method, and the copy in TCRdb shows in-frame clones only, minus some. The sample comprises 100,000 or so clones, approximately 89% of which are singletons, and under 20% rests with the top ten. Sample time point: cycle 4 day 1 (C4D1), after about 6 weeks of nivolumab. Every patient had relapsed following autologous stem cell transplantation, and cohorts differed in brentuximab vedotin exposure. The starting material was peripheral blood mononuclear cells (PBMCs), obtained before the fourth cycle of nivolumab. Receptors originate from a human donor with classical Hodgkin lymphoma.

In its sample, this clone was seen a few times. CDR3 amino acids: CASSPTSGTTTEQYF. The CDR3, as DNA: TGTGCCAGCAGCCCCACTAGCGGGACGACGACCGAGCAGTACTTC. The chain couples TRBV6-1 to TRBJ2-7; 10 bases match TRBD2. The CDR3 loop spans 15 amino acids. V dropped 6 bases and J dropped 6; count of bases not matched to a gene: 11. Germline lookup yields CDR1 MNHNS and CDR2 SASEGT.

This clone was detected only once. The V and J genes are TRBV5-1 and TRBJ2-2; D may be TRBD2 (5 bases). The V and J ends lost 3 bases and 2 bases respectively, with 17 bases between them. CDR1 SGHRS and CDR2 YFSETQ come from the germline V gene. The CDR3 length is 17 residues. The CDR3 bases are TGCGCCAGCAGCTCCCAACCAGCGGATAGAAACACCGGGGAGCTGTTTTTT. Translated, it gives CASSSQPADRNTGELFF.

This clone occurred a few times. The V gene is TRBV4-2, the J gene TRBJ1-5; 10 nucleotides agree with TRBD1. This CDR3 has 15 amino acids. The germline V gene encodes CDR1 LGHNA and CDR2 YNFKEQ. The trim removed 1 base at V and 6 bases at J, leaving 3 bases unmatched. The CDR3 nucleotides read TGTGCCAGCAGCCAAGCGACAGGGGGCTTTCAGCCCCAGCATTTT. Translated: CASSQATGGFQPQHF.

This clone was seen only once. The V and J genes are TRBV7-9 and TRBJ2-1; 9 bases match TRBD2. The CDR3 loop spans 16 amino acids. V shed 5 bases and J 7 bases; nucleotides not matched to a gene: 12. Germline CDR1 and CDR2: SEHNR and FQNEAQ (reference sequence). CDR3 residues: CASSPHQVLAGNEQFF. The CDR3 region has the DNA TGTGCCAGCAGCCCTCATCAGGTACTAGCGGGTAATGAGCAGTTCTTC.

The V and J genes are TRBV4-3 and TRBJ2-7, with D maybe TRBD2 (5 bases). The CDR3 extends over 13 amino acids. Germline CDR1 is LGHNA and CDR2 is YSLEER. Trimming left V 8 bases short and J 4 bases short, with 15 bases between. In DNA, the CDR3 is TGCGCCAGCCCCCCGTGGGAGACATACGAGCAGTACTTC. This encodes CASPPWETYEQYF.

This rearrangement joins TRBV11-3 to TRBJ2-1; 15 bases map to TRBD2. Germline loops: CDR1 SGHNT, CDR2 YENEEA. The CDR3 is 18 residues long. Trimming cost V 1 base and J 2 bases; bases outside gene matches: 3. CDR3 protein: CASSLGTSGRGTYNEQFF. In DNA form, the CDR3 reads TGTGCCAGCAGCTTAGGGACTAGCGGGAGGGGAACCTACAATGAGCAGTTCTTC.

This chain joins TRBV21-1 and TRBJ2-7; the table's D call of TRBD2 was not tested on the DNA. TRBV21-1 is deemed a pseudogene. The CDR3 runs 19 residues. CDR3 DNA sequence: TGTGCCAGCACGGGTTTACGTTTAGCGGGAGGGCCGGCAGACTACGAGCAGTACTTC. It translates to CASTGLRLAGGPADYEQYF.

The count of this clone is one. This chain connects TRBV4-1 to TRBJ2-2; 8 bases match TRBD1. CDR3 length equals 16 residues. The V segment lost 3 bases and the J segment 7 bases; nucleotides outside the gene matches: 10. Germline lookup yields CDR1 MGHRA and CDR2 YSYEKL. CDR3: CASSHVDRVNDGELFF. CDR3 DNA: TGCGCCAGCAGCCATGTGGACAGGGTGAACGACGGGGAGCTGTTTTTT.

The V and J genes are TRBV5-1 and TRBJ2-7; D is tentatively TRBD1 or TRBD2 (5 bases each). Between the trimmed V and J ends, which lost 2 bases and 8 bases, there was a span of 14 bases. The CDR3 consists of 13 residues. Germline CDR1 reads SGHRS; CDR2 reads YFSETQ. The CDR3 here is CASSFKREGQQYF. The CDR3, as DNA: TGCGCCAGCAGCTTCAAACGTGAGGGACAGCAGTACTTC.

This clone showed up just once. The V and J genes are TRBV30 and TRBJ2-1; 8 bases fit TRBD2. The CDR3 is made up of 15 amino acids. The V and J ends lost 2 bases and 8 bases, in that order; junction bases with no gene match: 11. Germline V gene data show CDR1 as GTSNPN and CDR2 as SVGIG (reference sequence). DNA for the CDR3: TGTGCCTGGAGTCTGGGACTAGAGCACAAGGATGAGCAGTTCTTC. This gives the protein CAWSLGLEHKDEQFF.

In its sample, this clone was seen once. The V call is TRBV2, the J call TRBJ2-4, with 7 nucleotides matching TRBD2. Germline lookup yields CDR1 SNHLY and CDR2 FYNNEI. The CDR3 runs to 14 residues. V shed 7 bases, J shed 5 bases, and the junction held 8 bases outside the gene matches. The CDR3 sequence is CASTVGEGENIQYF. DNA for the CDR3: TGTGCCAGCACTGTGGGGGAGGGTGAAAACATTCAGTACTTC.

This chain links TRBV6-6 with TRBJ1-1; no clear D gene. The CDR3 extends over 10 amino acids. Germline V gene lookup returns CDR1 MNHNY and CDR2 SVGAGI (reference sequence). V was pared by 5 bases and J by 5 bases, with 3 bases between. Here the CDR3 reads CASSHTEAFF. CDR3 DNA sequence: TGTGCCAGCAGTCATACTGAAGCTTTCTTT.

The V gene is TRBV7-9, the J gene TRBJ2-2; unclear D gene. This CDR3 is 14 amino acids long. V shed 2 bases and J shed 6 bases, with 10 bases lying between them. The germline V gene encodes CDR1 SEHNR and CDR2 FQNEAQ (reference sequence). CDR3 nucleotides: TGTGCCAGCAGCTTAAGTCGCACGGCCGGGGAGCTGTTTTTT. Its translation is CASSLSRTAGELFF.

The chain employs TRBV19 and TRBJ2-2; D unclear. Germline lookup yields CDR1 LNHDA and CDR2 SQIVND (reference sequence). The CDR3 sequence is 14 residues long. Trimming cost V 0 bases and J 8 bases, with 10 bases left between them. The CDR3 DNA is TGTGCCAGTAGTATAGATGGAAGGGTGGGGGAGCTGTTTTTT. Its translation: CASSIDGRVGELFF.

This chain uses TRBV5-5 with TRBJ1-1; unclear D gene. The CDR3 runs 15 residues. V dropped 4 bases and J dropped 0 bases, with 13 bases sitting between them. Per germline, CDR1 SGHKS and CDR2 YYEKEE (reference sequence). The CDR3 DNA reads TGTGCCAGCAGCCCCTCGGTCGGCATGAACACTGAAGCTTTCTTT. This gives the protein CASSPSVGMNTEAFF.

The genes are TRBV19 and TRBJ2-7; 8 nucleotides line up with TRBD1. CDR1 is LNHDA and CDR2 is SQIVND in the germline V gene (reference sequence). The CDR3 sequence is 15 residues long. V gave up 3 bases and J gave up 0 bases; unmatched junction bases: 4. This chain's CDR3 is CASSMGTGFSYEQYF. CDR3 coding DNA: TGTGCCAGTAGTATGGGGACAGGCTTCTCCTACGAGCAGTACTTC.

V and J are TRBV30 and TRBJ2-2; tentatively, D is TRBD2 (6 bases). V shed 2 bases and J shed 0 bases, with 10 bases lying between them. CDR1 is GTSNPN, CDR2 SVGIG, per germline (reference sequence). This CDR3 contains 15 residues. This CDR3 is CAWSKGGANTGELFF. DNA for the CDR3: TGTGCCTGGAGTAAAGGCGGGGCGAACACCGGGGAGCTGTTTTTT.